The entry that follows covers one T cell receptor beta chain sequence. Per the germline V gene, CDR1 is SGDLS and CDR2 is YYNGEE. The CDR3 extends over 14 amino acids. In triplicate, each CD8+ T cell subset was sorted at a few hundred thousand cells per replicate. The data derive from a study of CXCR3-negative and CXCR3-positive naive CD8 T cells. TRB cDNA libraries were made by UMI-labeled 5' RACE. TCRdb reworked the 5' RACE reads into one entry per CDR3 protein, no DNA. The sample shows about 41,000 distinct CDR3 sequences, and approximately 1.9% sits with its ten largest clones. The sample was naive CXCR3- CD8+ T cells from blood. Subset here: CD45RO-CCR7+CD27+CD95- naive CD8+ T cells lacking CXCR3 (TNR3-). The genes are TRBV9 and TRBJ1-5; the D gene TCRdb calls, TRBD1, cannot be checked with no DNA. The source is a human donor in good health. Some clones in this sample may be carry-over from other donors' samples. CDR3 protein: CASSGGQGGQPQHF. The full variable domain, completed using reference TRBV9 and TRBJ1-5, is DSGVTQTPKHLITATGQRVTLRCSPRSGDLSVYWYQQSLDQGLQFLIQYYNGEERAKGNILERFSAQQFPDLHSELNLSSLELGDSALYFCASSGGQGGQPQHFGDGTRLSIL.